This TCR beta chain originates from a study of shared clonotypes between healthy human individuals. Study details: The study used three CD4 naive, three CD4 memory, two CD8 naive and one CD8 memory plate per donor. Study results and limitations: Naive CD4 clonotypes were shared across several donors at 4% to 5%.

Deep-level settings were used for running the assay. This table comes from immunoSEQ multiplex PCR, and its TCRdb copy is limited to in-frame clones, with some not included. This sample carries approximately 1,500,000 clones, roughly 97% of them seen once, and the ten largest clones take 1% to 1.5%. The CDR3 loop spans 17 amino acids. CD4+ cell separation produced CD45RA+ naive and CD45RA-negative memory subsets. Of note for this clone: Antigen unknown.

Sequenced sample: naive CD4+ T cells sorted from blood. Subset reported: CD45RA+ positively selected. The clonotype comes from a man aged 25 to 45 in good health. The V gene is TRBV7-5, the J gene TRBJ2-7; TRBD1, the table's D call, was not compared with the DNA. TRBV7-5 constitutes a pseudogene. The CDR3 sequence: CARSMTGTGGPSYEQYF. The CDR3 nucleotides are TGTGCCAGAAGCATGACTGGGACAGGGGGTCCATCCTACGAGCAGTACTTC.